This T cell receptor (beta chain) was obtained from a study of blood T cell repertoires in COVID-19. Overall study: Acute and convalescent COVID-19 samples came from the United States, Italy and Spain. T cells, B-cell-depleted T cells, or PBMCs supplied cDNA or gDNA.

Repertoires were generated with immunoSEQ multiplex PCR, while TCRdb's copy carries only in-frame clones and drops some. The sample yields 90,000 or so clones, nearly 90% seen once. The CDR3 has 16 residues. Germline lookup yields CDR1 SGHDT and CDR2 YYEEEE. V trimming: 3 bases; J trimming: 3 bases; junction bases outside the gene matches: 6. Material: peripheral blood. This receptor was identified in a woman of 80 years or more with active COVID-19. The gene calls are TRBV5-6 and TRBJ2-1, with 10 positions matching TRBD2. CDR3 amino acids: CASSSVSGRFYNEQFF. The CDR3 DNA is TGTGCCAGCAGCTCCGTTAGCGGGAGGTTCTACAATGAGCAGTTCTTC.